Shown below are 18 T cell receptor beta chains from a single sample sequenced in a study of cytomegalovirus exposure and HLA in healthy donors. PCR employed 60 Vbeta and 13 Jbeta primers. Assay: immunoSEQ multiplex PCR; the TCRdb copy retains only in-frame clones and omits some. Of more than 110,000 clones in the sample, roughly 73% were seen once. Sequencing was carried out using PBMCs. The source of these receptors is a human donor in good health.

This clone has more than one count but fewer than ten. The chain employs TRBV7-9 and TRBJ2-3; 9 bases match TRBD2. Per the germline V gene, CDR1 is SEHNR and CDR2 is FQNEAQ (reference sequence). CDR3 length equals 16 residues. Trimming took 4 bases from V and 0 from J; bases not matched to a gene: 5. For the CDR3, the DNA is TGTGCCAGCAGCTCTAGCGGGATCGTCAGCACAGATACGCAGTATTTT. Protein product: CASSSSGIVSTDTQYF. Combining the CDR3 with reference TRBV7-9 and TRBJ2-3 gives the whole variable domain DTGVSQNPRHKITKRGQNVTFRCDPISEHNRLYWYRQTLGQGPEFLTYFQNEAQLEKSRLLSDRFSAERPKGSFSTLEIQRTEQGDSAMYLCASSSSGIVSTDTQYFGPGTRLTVL.

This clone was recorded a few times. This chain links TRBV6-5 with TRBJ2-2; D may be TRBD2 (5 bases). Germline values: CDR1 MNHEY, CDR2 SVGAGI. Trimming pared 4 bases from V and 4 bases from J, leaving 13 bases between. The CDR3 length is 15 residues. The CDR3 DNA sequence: TGTGCCAGCAGTTCCCCGACCGCGGGCACCGGGGAGCTGTTTTTT. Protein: CASSSPTAGTGELFF.

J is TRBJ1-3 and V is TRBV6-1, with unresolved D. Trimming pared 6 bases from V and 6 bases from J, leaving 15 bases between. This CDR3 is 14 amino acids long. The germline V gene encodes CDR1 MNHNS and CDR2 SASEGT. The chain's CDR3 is CASRTKREENTIYF. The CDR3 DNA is TGTGCCAGCAGGACTAAGAGGGAGGAAAACACCATATATTTT.

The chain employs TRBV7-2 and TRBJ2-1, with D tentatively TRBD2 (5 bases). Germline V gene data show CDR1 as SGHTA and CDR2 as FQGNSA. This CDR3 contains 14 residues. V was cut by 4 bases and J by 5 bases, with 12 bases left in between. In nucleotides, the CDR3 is TGTGCCAGCAGCTCGGACTTTGTTGACAATGAGCAGTTCTTC. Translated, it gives CASSSDFVDNEQFF.

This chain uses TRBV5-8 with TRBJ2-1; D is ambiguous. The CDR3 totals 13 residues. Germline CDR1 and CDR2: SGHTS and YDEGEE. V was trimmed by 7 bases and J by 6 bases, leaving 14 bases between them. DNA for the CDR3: TGTGCCAGCGTGTTTTTGGCCCGCAATGAGCAGTTCTTC. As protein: CASVFLARNEQFF.

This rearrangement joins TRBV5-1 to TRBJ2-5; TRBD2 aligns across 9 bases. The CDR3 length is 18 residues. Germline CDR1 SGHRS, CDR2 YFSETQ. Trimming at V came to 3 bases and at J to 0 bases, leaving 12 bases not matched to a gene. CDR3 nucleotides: TGCGCCAGCAGCTCCGGGATGTTTCTAGCGGGACACCAAGAGACCCAGTACTTC. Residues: CASSSGMFLAGHQETQYF.

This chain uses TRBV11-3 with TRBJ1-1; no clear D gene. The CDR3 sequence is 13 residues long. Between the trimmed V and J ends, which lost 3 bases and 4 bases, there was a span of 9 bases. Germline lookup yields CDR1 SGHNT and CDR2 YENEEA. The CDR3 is CASSLPASTEAFF. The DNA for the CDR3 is TGTGCCAGCAGCTTGCCAGCGAGCACTGAAGCTTTCTTT.

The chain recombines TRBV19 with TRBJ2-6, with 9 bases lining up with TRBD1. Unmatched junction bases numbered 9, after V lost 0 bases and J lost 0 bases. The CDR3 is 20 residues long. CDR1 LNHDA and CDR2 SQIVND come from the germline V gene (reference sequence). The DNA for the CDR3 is TGTGCCAGTAGTATAGACAACCGCGGGACAGGGAGCTCTGGGGCCAACGTCCTGACTTTC. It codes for CASSIDNRGTGSSGANVLTF.

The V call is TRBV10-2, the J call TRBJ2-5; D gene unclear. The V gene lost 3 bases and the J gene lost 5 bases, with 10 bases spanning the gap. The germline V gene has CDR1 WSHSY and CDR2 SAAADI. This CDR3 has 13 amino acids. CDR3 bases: TGCGCCAGCAGTGAAACCGCGAGGGAGACCCAGTACTTC. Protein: CASSETARETQYF.

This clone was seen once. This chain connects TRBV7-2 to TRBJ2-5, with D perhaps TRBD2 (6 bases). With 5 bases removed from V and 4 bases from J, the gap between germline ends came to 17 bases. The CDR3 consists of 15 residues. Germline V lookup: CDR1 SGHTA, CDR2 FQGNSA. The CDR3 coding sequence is TGTGCCAGCAGCCCACAGACTAGGAGGGGAGAGACCCAGTACTTC. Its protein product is CASSPQTRRGETQYF.

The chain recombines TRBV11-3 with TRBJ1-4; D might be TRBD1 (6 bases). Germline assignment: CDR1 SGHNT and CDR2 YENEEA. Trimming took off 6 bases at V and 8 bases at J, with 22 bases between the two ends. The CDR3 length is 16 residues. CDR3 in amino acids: CASRAQGTSDMEKLFF. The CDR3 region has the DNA TGTGCCAGCAGGGCCCAGGGGACATCAGACATGGAAAAACTGTTTTTT.

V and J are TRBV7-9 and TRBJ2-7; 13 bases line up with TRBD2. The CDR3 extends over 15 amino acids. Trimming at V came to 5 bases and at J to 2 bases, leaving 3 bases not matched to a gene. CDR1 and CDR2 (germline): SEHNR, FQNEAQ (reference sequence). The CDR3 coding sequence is TGTGCCAGCAGCACGGGGACTAGCGGGGCCTACGAGCAGTACTTC. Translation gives CASSTGTSGAYEQYF.

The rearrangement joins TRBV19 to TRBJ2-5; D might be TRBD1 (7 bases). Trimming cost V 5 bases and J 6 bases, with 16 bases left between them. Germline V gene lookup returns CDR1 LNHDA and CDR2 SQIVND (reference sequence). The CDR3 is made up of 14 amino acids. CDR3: CASSEEQGRKTQYF. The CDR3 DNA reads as TGTGCCAGTAGTGAAGAACAGGGGAGGAAGACCCAGTACTTC.

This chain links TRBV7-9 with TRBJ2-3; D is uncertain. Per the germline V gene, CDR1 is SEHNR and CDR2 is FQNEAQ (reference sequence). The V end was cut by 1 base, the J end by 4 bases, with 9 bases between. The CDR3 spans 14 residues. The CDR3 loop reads CASSLVTRPDTQYF. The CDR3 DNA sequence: TGTGCCAGCAGCTTAGTGACAAGACCAGATACGCAGTATTTT.

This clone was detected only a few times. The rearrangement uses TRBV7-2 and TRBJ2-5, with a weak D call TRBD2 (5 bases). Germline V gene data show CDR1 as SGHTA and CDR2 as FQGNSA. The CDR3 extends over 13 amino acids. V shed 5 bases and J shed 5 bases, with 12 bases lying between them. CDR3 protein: CASSSGPRETQYF. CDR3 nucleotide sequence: TGTGCCAGCAGCAGCGGACCTCGGGAGACCCAGTACTTC.

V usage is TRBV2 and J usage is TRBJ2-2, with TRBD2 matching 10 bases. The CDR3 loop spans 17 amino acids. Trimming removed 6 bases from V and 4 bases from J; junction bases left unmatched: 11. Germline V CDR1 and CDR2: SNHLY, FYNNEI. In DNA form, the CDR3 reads TGTGCCAGCAGAGCCCCACTAGCGGGGCCAGCCACCGGGGAGCTGTTTTTT. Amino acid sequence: CASRAPLAGPATGELFF.

CDR3 in amino acids: CASSRGTSDNSPLHF. The CDR3 DNA is TGTGCCAGCAGCCGAGGGACAAGTGACAATTCACCCCTCCACTTT. This chain uses TRBV5-4 with TRBJ1-6; tentatively, D is TRBD1 (6 bases). The CDR3 extends over 15 amino acids. V dropped 4 bases and J dropped 7 bases, with 15 bases sitting between them. The germline CDR1 and CDR2 sequences are SGHNT and YYREEE (reference sequence).

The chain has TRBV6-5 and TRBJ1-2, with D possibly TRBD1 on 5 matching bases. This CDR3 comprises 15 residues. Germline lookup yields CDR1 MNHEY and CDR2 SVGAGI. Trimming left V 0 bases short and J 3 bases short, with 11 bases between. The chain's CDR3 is CASSYSTRVDYGYTF. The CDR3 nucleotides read TGTGCCAGCAGTTACTCAACCAGGGTTGACTATGGCTACACCTTC.